This TCR beta chain was retrieved from a study of beta chain features in type 1 diabetes. General study points: When Type 1 diabetes patients were examined, their TCRB CDR3s proved moderately but significantly shorter in all four CD4+ subsets.

Expressed TCRB transcripts were sequenced after all isolated RNA was converted to cDNA. The assay was immunoSEQ multiplex PCR, and TCRdb's table has in-frame clones only and misses some. The repertoire holds a few hundred thousand clones, with about a fifth as singletons. V was clipped by 3 bases and J by 9 bases; unmatched bases: 11. Germline values: CDR1 KGHSH, CDR2 LQKENI. The CDR3 has 14 amino acids. Details on this clone: What it binds is not known.

The sequenced sample consisted of naive CD4+ T cells from blood. The receptor was derived from a middle-aged woman with type 1 diabetes. The J gene is TRBJ2-7, the V gene TRBV18, with 7 positions matching TRBD1. The CDR3 spells CASSPATGTLTQYF. DNA of the CDR3: TGTGCCAGCTCACCCGCGACAGGGACCCTGACGCAGTACTTC.